The 2 T cell receptor beta chains reported below all come from one sample, sequenced in a study. TCRdb reprocessed the 5' RACE reads with MiXCR, giving one entry per CDR3 protein. Altogether around 29,000 distinct CDR3 sequences are present, approximately 27% being singletons, with the ten largest covering less than 4%. The sequencing input was naive CD4+ T cells sorted from a lymph node. Regarding subset: naive CD4+ T cells, CD4+CD45RA+CD25-. Receptor source: a female donor with breast cancer.

This clonotype was seen many times. The chain has TRBV5-5 and TRBJ1-1; a weak D match, TRBD1 (5 bases). This CDR3 has 13 residues. The germline V gene encodes CDR1 SGHKS and CDR2 YYEKEE (reference sequence). Trimming took 4 bases from V and 1 from J, leaving 8 bases between them. CDR3 region: CASSGGGNTEAFF. As DNA, the CDR3 is TGTGCCAGCAGCGGGGGAGGGAACACTGAAGCTTTCTTT.

CDR3 DNA sequence: TGTGCCAGCAGCAGGGGGTCCTACAATGAGCAGTTCTTC. It specifies CASSRGSYNEQFF. This sequence joins TRBV9 and TRBJ2-1, with a possible D match to TRBD1 (6 bases). Looked up from germline, CDR1 is SGDLS and CDR2 is YYNGEE. Trimming removed 4 bases from V and 1 base from J, with 6 bases in between. The CDR3 sequence is 13 residues long.